The clone carrying this T cell receptor (beta chain) was seen ten or more times. What it binds is unknown. These data are taken from a study of identical twins. Trimming cost V 3 bases and J 0 bases, with 17 bases left between them. The CDR3 has 17 amino acids. Germline CDR1 is LNHDA and CDR2 is SQIVND (reference sequence). TCRdb redid the calling of the 5' RACE reads with MiXCR, one entry per CDR3 protein. The repertoire holds fewer than 450,000 distinct CDR3 sequences, about 10% seen once, with roughly 8.9% in the top ten. Overall study findings and caveats: Alpha sequences out of frame and shared by twins had excess low generation probability. It was cross-sectional statistical analysis, not following the same donors, that the conclusions relied on.

This chain links TRBV19 with TRBJ1-1; D unclear. This receptor was taken from a woman in her fifties or sixties in good health. The sequencing sample was made of naive T cells sorted from blood. The CDR3 protein is CASSIGSRRRLNTEAFF. The CDR3 region has the DNA TGTGCCAGTAGTATTGGAAGCCGCCGCCGTTTGAACACTGAAGCTTTCTTT.